The 22 T cell receptor beta chains below all came from one sample that was sequenced in a study of blood T cell repertoires in COVID-19. Measured with immunoSEQ multiplex PCR; TCRdb has only the in-frame clones, and not every one. The sample has 380,000 or so clones; 70% to 90% are singletons. The sequencing input was PBMCs or T cells enriched from blood (not recorded which). Receptor source: a young woman with acute COVID-19.

The rearrangement uses TRBV6-2 or TRBV6-3 and TRBJ2-7; 7 bases are a match to TRBD1. V gave up 0 bases and J gave up 7 bases; unmatched junction bases: 3. The CDR3 has 13 residues. Germline V gene lookup returns CDR1 MNHEY and CDR2 SVGEGT. As DNA, the CDR3 is TGTGCCAGCAGTTACTCAGGCAGGGGGGAGCAGTACTTC. This translates into CASSYSGRGEQYF.

The gene calls are TRBV7-6 and TRBJ2-7, with 10 nucleotides matching TRBD1. There are 16 residues in the CDR3. V lost 5 bases and J lost 3; bases outside the gene matches: 10. Germline V gene sequence: CDR1 SGHVS, CDR2 FNYEAQ. In nucleotides, the CDR3 is TGTGCCAGCAGCCAGAAAAGGACAGGGGGGAGCTACGAGCAGTACTTC. Residues: CASSQKRTGGSYEQYF.

The CDR3 spells CASSYSGGPGLFF. CDR3 DNA: TGTGCCAGCAGCTACAGCGGGGGGCCCGGGTTGTTCTTC. The chain links TRBV11-3 to TRBJ2-1; TRBD2 matches 9 bases. Per germline, CDR1 SGHNT and CDR2 YENEEA. This CDR3 comprises 13 residues. With 4 bases clipped from V and 15 bases from J, the junction kept 10 bases outside the gene matches.

In this sample, this clone turned up once. The V gene is TRBV3-1 (or the pseudogene TRBV3-2), the J gene TRBJ1-4; 11 bases are a match to TRBD1. CDR1 LGHDT and CDR2 YNNKEL come from the germline V gene (reference sequence). This CDR3 is built from 18 residues. V lost 3 bases and J lost 3; bases outside the gene matches: 9. CDR3 loop: CASSHSWTGGVANEKLFF. The CDR3 DNA sequence: TGTGCCAGCAGCCACAGTTGGACAGGGGGCGTTGCTAATGAAAAACTGTTTTTT.

This rearrangement joins TRBV30 to TRBJ1-1, with TRBD1 matching 7 bases. The CDR3 runs to 11 residues. Unmatched junction bases numbered 0, after V lost 1 base and J lost 7 bases. Germline loops: CDR1 GTSNPN, CDR2 SVGIG (reference sequence). The CDR3 DNA reads as TGTGCCTGGAGTGACAGGGGTGAAGCTTTCTTT. Protein product: CAWSDRGEAFF.

The V and J genes are TRBV6-6 and TRBJ1-6; 7 bases map to TRBD1. Germline V CDR1 and CDR2: MNHNY, SVGAGI (reference sequence). There are 13 residues in the CDR3. V was pared by 11 bases and J by 8 bases, with 9 bases of the junction left unmatched. The CDR3 is CASRQGADSPLHF. CDR3 DNA sequence: TGTGCCTCGCGACAGGGCGCGGATTCACCCCTCCACTTT.

This rearrangement joins TRBV29-1 to TRBJ2-1; D remains ambiguous. Trimming shortened V by 4 bases and J by 8 bases, and 18 bases separated the two germline ends. The CDR3 is 14 amino acids. Looked up from germline, CDR1 is SQVTM and CDR2 is ANQGSEA. The CDR3 loop reads CSVGSPAVLDEQFF. DNA of the CDR3: TGCAGCGTTGGTAGCCCCGCGGTCCTTGATGAGCAGTTCTTC.

The chain employs TRBV28 and TRBJ1-3; a weak D match, TRBD1 (6 bases). V dropped 5 bases and J dropped 0 bases, with 14 bases sitting between them. CDR3 length: 16 residues. The germline V gene has CDR1 MDHEN and CDR2 SYDVKM. The CDR3 nucleotides read TGTGCCAGCAGTGAGCCCAGGGGTTTCTCTGGAAACACCATATATTTT. Its protein product is CASSEPRGFSGNTIYF. Supplemented by reference TRBV28 and TRBJ1-3, the full variable domain reads DVKVTQSSRYLVKRTGEKVFLECVQDMDHENMFWYRQDPGLGLRLIYFSYDVKMKEKGDIPEGYSVSREKKERFSLILESASTNQTSMYLCASSEPRGFSGNTIYFGEGSWLTVV.

V is TRBV21-1 and J is TRBJ1-4. TRBV21-1 is a listed pseudogene. The CDR3 totals 19 residues. In DNA, the CDR3 is TGTGCCAGCAGCAAAAGATTCGGGGGGCGCATATCTCCTTGTGAAAAACTGTTTTTT. It yields the protein CASSKRFGGRISPCEKLFF.

This clone was detected only once. The chain carries TRBV3-1 (or the pseudogene TRBV3-2) and TRBJ2-7, with TRBD1 matching 8 bases. The length of the CDR3 is 15 residues. Germline V gene data show CDR1 as LGHDT and CDR2 as YNNKEL (reference sequence). The V segment lost 2 bases and the J segment 2 bases; nucleotides outside the gene matches: 5. This chain's CDR3 is CASSQKGQGPYEQYF. Written as DNA, the CDR3 is TGTGCCAGCAGCCAAAAAGGACAGGGTCCCTACGAGCAGTACTTC.

This chain connects TRBV7-6 to TRBJ1-1; TRBD1 is a possible D gene (5 bases). Germline lookup yields CDR1 SGHVS and CDR2 FNYEAQ. The ends were cut back, 2 bases at V and 13 bases at J, with 11 bases in the middle. The CDR3 runs to 11 residues. The CDR3, as DNA: TGTGCCAGCAGCTTAAAACAGGAGCATTTCTTT. It translates to CASSLKQEHFF.

In its sample, this clone was seen a few times. This chain uses TRBV19 with TRBJ2-7, with D maybe TRBD1 (5 bases). The V end lost 8 bases, the J end lost 2 bases, and 16 bases lay between the germline ends. This CDR3 has 14 residues. Germline V gene sequence: CDR1 LNHDA, CDR2 SQIVND (reference sequence). CDR3 loop: CASSLRGNTYEQYF. The CDR3 DNA sequence: TGTGCCAGTTCCCTTAGGGGAAATACCTACGAGCAGTACTTC. Variable domain in full (rest from reference TRBV19 and TRBJ2-7): DGGITQSPKYLFRKEGQNVTLSCEQNLNHDAMYWYRQDPGQGLRLIYYSQIVNDFQKGDIAEGYSVSREKKESFPLTVTSAQKNPTAFYLCASSLRGNTYEQYFGPGTRLTVT.

The chain carries TRBV24-1 and TRBJ1-1, with D perhaps TRBD1 (5 bases). This CDR3 is built from 13 residues. Germline lookup yields CDR1 KGHDR and CDR2 SFDVKD. The germline V and J ends were trimmed by 3 bases and 3 bases, with 7 bases remaining between them. The CDR3 spells CATSDKGYTEAFF. The CDR3 nucleotides read TGTGCCACCAGTGATAAGGGGTACACTGAAGCTTTCTTT.

V and J are TRBV18 and TRBJ1-2; D possibly corresponds to TRBD1 (5 bases). This CDR3 region has 15 residues. Trimming left V 3 bases short and J 2 bases short, with 13 bases between. Germline V lookup: CDR1 KGHSH, CDR2 LQKENI. The DNA of the CDR3 is TGTGCCAGCTCACCGACGGGGGAGGGGAACTATGGCTACACCTTC. Protein product: CASSPTGEGNYGYTF.

The CDR3 loop is CATSRDRGYNQPQHF. The CDR3, as DNA: TGTGCCACCAGCAGAGATCGGGGTTACAATCAGCCCCAGCATTTT. The chain couples TRBV15 to TRBJ1-5, with unresolved D. CDR3 length: 15 residues. The V and J ends lost 0 bases and 3 bases respectively, with 9 bases between them. CDR1 is LNHNV and CDR2 is YYDKDF in the germline V gene (reference sequence). Using reference TRBV15 and TRBJ1-5 for the parts outside the CDR3, the full variable domain is DAMVIQNPRYQVTQFGKPVTLSCSQTLNHNVMYWYQQKSSQAPKLLFHYYDKDFNNEADTPDNFQSRRPNTSFCFLDIRSPGLGDTAMYLCATSRDRGYNQPQHFGDGTRLSIL.

The chain employs TRBV5-1 and TRBJ1-1, with D uncertain. The CDR3 has 13 residues. Trimming left V 1 base short and J 3 bases short, with 7 bases between. Germline V CDR1 and CDR2: SGHRS, YFSETQ. CDR3 bases: TGCGCCAGCAGCTTGTACCAGGACACTGAAGCTTTCTTT. Protein product: CASSLYQDTEAFF.

J is TRBJ1-1 and V is TRBV6-6; possible D gene TRBD1, 5 bases. With 1 base removed from V and 3 bases from J, the gap between germline ends came to 9 bases. The V gene's germline CDR1 is MNHNY and CDR2 SVGAGI (reference sequence). The CDR3 runs 14 residues. This chain's CDR3 is CASSYLGGDTEAFF. The CDR3 coding sequence is TGTGCCAGCAGTTACTTGGGGGGGGACACTGAAGCTTTCTTT.

The J gene is TRBJ1-1, the V gene TRBV30; 7 nucleotides match TRBD1. Per germline, CDR1 GTSNPN and CDR2 SVGIG (reference sequence). The CDR3 extends over 13 amino acids. V lost 3 bases, J lost 1 base, and 2 bases stayed unmatched. CDR3 nucleotides: TGTGCCTGGAGGGGACAGTCGAACACTGAAGCTTTCTTT. Translated, it gives CAWRGQSNTEAFF.

This clone was recorded once. The gene calls are TRBV9 and TRBJ2-7; 7 bases are shared with TRBD2. The CDR3 has 17 residues. Germline CDR1 and CDR2: SGDLS and YYNGEE. V dropped 3 bases and J dropped 7; count of bases not matched to a gene: 19. The DNA of the CDR3 is TGTGCCAGCAGCGATGAACCGGGGGGACCGGGAATAGGGGAGCAGTACTTC. Protein sequence: CASSDEPGGPGIGEQYF.

The chain carries TRBV7-8 and TRBJ1-6, with D hard to call. V was shortened by 7 bases and J by 0 bases, with 10 bases between the two germline ends. Per the germline V gene, CDR1 is SGHVS and CDR2 is FQNEAQ. The CDR3 contains 15 residues. The CDR3 DNA sequence: TGTGCCAGCACCCAAGTTAGCTCCTATAATTCACCCCTCCACTTT. The encoded protein is CASTQVSSYNSPLHF.

This chain links TRBV9 with TRBJ2-5, with D perhaps TRBD1 (6 bases). V was cut by 4 bases and J by 2 bases, with 9 bases left in between. There are 13 residues in the CDR3. The germline CDR1 and CDR2 sequences are SGDLS and YYNGEE. This chain's CDR3 is CASSSGQQETQYF. The CDR3 DNA reads TGTGCCAGCAGCTCCGGACAGCAAGAGACCCAGTACTTC.

This clone was seen only once. This chain connects TRBV7-9 to TRBJ2-7; 7 bases map to TRBD1. Germline V gives CDR1 SEHNR, CDR2 FQNEAQ (reference sequence). Trimming removed 5 bases from V and 5 bases from J; junction bases left unmatched: 12. The CDR3 has 15 residues. The DNA of the CDR3 is TGTGCCAGCAGCACACGACAGGGAGATTACGACGAGCAGTACTTC. Translating it yields CASSTRQGDYDEQYF.